A single sample is the source of the 17 T cell receptor beta chains below, sequenced in a study of blood T cell repertoires in COVID-19. The table came from immunoSEQ multiplex PCR; TCRdb's copy has only in-frame clones and leaves some out. The data show about 250,000 clones, with 86% seen just once and 5.5% to 6.5% held by the top ten. What was sequenced was peripheral blood. The receptor source for this set is a woman older than 75 with COVID-19, enrolled during active disease.

This clone turned up a few times. The CDR3 region has the DNA TGTGCCAGCAGGGGGAGGCTGAACACCGGGGAGCTGTTTTTT. Protein sequence: CASRGRLNTGELFF. V gene TRBV28 combines with J gene TRBJ2-2; a weak D match, TRBD2 (6 bases). The CDR3 is 14 amino acids. V lost 6 bases and J lost 1, with 9 bases in between. In germline, CDR1 is MDHEN, CDR2 SYDVKM.

The chain has TRBV5-4 and TRBJ2-7, with TRBD1 matching over 12 bases. CDR1 and CDR2 (germline): SGHNT, YYREEE (reference sequence). Trimming removed 3 bases from V and 6 bases from J; junction bases left unmatched: 4. The CDR3 has 14 residues. The chain's CDR3 is CASSSGTGGGEQYF. The CDR3 DNA follows: TGTGCCAGCAGCTCCGGGACAGGGGGCGGCGAGCAGTACTTC.

This chain links TRBV5-1 with TRBJ2-5; D remains ambiguous. V was cut by 0 bases and J by 1 base, with 7 bases left in between. The CDR3 length is 14 residues. Germline V gene lookup returns CDR1 SGHRS and CDR2 YFSETQ. CDR3 bases: TGCGCCAGCAGCTTGGGTCAGATCCAAGAGACCCAGTACTTC. This codes for CASSLGQIQETQYF.

This chain joins TRBV5-4 and TRBJ2-1; TRBD2 agrees at 11 bases. With V trimmed by 4 bases and J by 10 bases, 4 bases remained unmatched. From germline, CDR1 is SGHNT and CDR2 YYREEE (reference sequence). The CDR3 sequence is 13 residues long. The CDR3 loop reads CASSIAGGREQFF. CDR3 coding DNA: TGTGCCAGCAGCATAGCGGGGGGGCGAGAGCAGTTCTTC.

V and J are TRBV23-1 and TRBJ1-2; D call uncertain. TRBV23-1 is designated an ORF whose function remains uncertain. CDR3 length: 14 amino acids. V was clipped by 6 bases and J by 0 bases, with 11 bases between them. The CDR3 region is CASRLLRANYGYTF. The CDR3 DNA reads as TGCGCCAGCAGGCTGCTCCGAGCTAACTATGGCTACACCTTC.

CDR3 nucleotide sequence: TGTGCCAGCAGCCAAACCGGGGGGCAGAGGGGCTACACCTTC. Its translation: CASSQTGGQRGYTF. This chain links TRBV6-2 or TRBV6-3 with TRBJ1-2; D is possibly TRBD1 (6 bases). The CDR3 length is 14 residues. Germline V lookup: CDR1 MNHEY, CDR2 SVGEGT. V lost 6 bases and J lost 8, with 19 bases in between.

This rearrangement joins TRBV2 to TRBJ2-3, with D perhaps matching TRBD2 (6 bases). Germline V CDR1 and CDR2: SNHLY, FYNNEI. The V and J ends lost 9 bases and 2 bases respectively, with 9 bases between them. The CDR3 is 12 amino acids. The CDR3 reads CASRRDTDTQYF. As DNA, the CDR3 is TGTGCCAGTCGGCGGGACACAGATACGCAGTATTTT.

This sequence joins TRBV9 and TRBJ2-5; 7 bases align to TRBD1. From germline, CDR1 is SGDLS and CDR2 YYNGEE. The CDR3 loop spans 15 amino acids. Losses at the gene ends were 3 bases for V and 4 bases for J; bases not matched to a gene: 9. CDR3 sequence: CASSAEGAVGETQYF. In nucleotides, the CDR3 is TGTGCCAGCAGCGCTGAGGGGGCGGTTGGAGAGACCCAGTACTTC.

The chain joins TRBV2 to TRBJ2-3; possible D gene TRBD2, 6 bases. Per the germline V gene, CDR1 is SNHLY and CDR2 is FYNNEI. This CDR3 spans 15 amino acids. V lost 1 base to trimming and J lost 6 bases, with 14 bases between them. The DNA of the CDR3 is TGTGCCAGCAGTGAAGGTTTGGAGGGTCCCGATACGCAGTATTTT. This gives the protein CASSEGLEGPDTQYF.

The CDR3 region has the DNA TGTGCCAGCTCTCTGGGGACTAGCGCGGTCGAGCAGTACTTC. It is translated as CASSLGTSAVEQYF. J is TRBJ2-7 and V is TRBV18, with 10 positions matching TRBD2. CDR1 and CDR2 (germline): KGHSH, LQKENI. Trimming at V came to 6 bases and at J to 6 bases, leaving 8 bases not matched to a gene. This CDR3 has 14 residues.

The rearrangement joins TRBV13 to TRBJ1-5; TRBD1 matches at 12 bases. The CDR3 loop spans 22 amino acids. V lost 7 bases to trimming and J lost 0 bases; unmatched junction nucleotides: 22. Germline V gene sequence: CDR1 PRHDT, CDR2 FYEKMQ (reference sequence). CDR3 bases: TGTGCCAGCATCTCGTCGCTCCGGGACAGGGGGCGAAGGGGAGGTAGCAATCAGCCCCAGCATTTT. This encodes CASISSLRDRGRRGGSNQPQHF.

This sequence joins TRBV7-8 and TRBJ1-6; TRBD1 matches at 7 bases. Germline V gene data show CDR1 as SGHVS and CDR2 as FQNEAQ. V lost 4 bases, J lost 12 bases, and 6 bases stayed unmatched. This CDR3 spans 13 amino acids. CDR3 region: CASSSGTDQPLHF. DNA for the CDR3: TGTGCCAGCAGCTCCGGGACAGATCAACCCCTCCACTTT.

The rearrangement uses TRBV2 and TRBJ1-4; TRBD1 aligns across 10 bases. CDR1 is SNHLY, CDR2 FYNNEI, per germline. V gave up 8 bases and J gave up 8 bases; unmatched junction bases: 11. This CDR3 is 15 amino acids long. The CDR3 DNA sequence: TGTGCCAGCGGTTTAGGAGGGACAGGGGCGGAAAAACTGTTTTTT. It specifies CASGLGGTGAEKLFF.

The chain has TRBV2 and TRBJ1-5; TRBD1 agrees at 10 bases. The J segment lost 6 bases and the V segment lost 4 bases, leaving 18 bases of the junction unmatched. CDR3 length equals 19 residues. Germline V gene sequence: CDR1 SNHLY, CDR2 FYNNEI. The CDR3 here is CASSVLPTGGGLGGQPQHF. DNA for the CDR3: TGTGCCAGCAGTGTCCTCCCGACAGGGGGCGGACTGGGGGGTCAGCCCCAGCATTTT.

Only one count was recorded for this clone. The CDR3 DNA reads as TGTGCCAGCAGCTTAGCGGCGACCGGGTCCCAGGGCTTTGGCGGTGGCTACACCTTC. This codes for CASSLAATGSQGFGGGYTF. This chain connects TRBV7-9 to TRBJ1-2; perhaps TRBD1 as D (5 bases). The V end lost 0 bases, the J end lost 7 bases, and 27 bases lay between the germline ends. The CDR3 length is 19 residues. Germline V gene lookup returns CDR1 SEHNR and CDR2 FQNEAQ (reference sequence).

J is TRBJ1-1 and V is TRBV5-3; TRBD1 aligns across 7 bases. TRBV5-3 is recorded as an ORF, its role being uncertain. Trimming removed 4 bases from V and 5 bases from J; junction bases left unmatched: 14. The CDR3 has 16 residues. The CDR3 nucleotides read TGTGCCAGAAGCCCGACTCTTAAGGGGGCATGTACTGAAGCTTTCTTT. This encodes CARSPTLKGACTEAFF.

V and J are TRBV6-5 and TRBJ1-1, with D hard to call. Deletions cut 0 bases from V and 3 bases from J, with 8 bases between. Germline V CDR1 and CDR2: MNHEY, SVGAGI. The CDR3 is 14 residues long. CDR3 DNA: TGTGCCAGCAGTTACTCGAACTCGGACACTGAAGCTTTCTTT. The encoded protein is CASSYSNSDTEAFF.